This T cell receptor (beta chain) was recorded in a study of blood T cell repertoires in COVID-19. About the research overall: From the United States, Italy and Spain came samples of acute and convalescent COVID-19. T cells, B-cell-depleted T cells, or PBMCs provided the cDNA or gDNA that served as material.

The CDR3 has 15 amino acids. Trimming at V came to 5 bases and at J to 0 bases, leaving 4 bases not matched to a gene. The germline gives CDR1 LNHDA, CDR2 SQIVND (reference sequence). In this sample, this clone turned up once. Enrolled through a virtual design, the participants were between roughly 18 and 90 years of age and came from fewer than 30 US areas. Exposed participants encountered a COVID-19 case during the 2 weeks preceding study entry. Here immunoSEQ multiplex PCR was the method, and the copy in TCRdb shows in-frame clones only, minus some. The repertoire holds 350,000 to 400,000 clones, with approximately 90% as singletons.

This clonotype originated in a woman between 40 and 55 years old who had been exposed to COVID-19. The chain joins TRBV19 to TRBJ1-5; 7 positions match TRBD1. The specimen was PBMCs or T cells enriched from blood (not recorded which). CDR3 region: CASSLYRGSNQPQHF. CDR3 nucleotides: TGTGCCAGTAGTTTATACAGGGGTAGCAATCAGCCCCAGCATTTT.